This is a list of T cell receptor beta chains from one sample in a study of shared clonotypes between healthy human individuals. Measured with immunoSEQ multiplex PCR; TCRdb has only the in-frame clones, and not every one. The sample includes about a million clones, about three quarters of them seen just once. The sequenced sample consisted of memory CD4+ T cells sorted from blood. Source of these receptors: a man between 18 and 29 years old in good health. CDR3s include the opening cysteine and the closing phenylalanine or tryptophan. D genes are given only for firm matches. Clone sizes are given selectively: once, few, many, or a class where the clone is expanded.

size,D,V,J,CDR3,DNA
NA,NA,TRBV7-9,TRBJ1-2,CASSPLWAGDYGYTF,TGTGCCAGCAGCCCCTTGTGGGCAGGGGACTATGGCTACACCTTC
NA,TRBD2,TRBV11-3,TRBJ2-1,CASSLQGLAGVYEQFF,TGTGCCAGCAGCTTACAGGGACTAGCGGGAGTCTATGAGCAGTTCTTC
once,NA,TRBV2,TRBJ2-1,CASGRDTDNEQFF,TGTGCCTCCGGACGGGACACCGACAATGAGCAGTTCTTC
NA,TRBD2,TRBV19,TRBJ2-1,CASSWSGSSYNEQFF,TGTGCCAGTAGCTGGAGCGGGAGCTCCTACAATGAGCAGTTCTTC
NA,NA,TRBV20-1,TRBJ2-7,CSAADSYEQYF,TGCAGTGCTGCGGACAGCTACGAGCAGTACTTC
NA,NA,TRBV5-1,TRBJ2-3,CASSKATGGADTQYF,TGCGCCAGCAGCAAAGCCACGGGGGGCGCGGATACGCAGTATTTT
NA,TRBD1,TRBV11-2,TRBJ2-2,CASSGQGGTGELFF,TGTGCCAGCAGTGGACAGGGGGGTACCGGGGAGCTGTTTTTT
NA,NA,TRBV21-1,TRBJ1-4,CASSNLRPVTNEKLFF,TGTGCCAGCAGCAATCTTCGGCCGGTTACTAATGAAAAACTGTTTTTT
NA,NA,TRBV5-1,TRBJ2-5,CASSLGPSGQETQYF,TGCGCCAGCAGCTTGGGACCCTCGGGCCAAGAGACCCAGTACTTC
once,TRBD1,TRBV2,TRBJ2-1,CASSVQPGQDKQFF,TGTGCCAGCAGTGTTCAACCGGGACAGGACAAGCAGTTCTTC
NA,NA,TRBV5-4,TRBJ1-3,CASSRQANSGNTIYF,TGTGCCAGCAGTCGACAGGCGAACTCTGGAAACACCATATATTTT
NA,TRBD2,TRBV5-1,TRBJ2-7,CASSVGLAANSYEQYF,TGCGCCAGCAGCGTTGGACTAGCGGCAAACTCCTACGAGCAGTACTTC
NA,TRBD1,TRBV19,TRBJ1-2,CASSSHDRGPNNYGYTF,TGTGCCAGTAGTTCACACGACAGGGGGCCAAACAACTATGGCTACACCTTC
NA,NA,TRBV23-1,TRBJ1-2,CASTHEGPYGYTF,TGCGCCAGCACGCACGAAGGCCCCTATGGCTACACCTTC
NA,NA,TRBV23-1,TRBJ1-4,CASSQYGDQRRERNRVREKLFF,TGCGCCAGCAGTCAATACGGGGATCAACGGCGGGAAAGGAACAGGGTTCGAGAAAAACTGTTTTTT
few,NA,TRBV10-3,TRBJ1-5,CAISESRKEPQHF,TGTGCCATCAGTGAGTCGCGGAAGGAGCCCCAGCATTTT
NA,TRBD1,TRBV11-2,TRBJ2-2,CASSLGQGERELFF,TGTGCCAGCAGCTTAGGACAGGGTGAACGGGAGCTGTTTTTT
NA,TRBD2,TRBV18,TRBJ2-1,CASSPTGLALSSNEQFF,TGTGCCAGCTCACCAACGGGACTAGCGCTTTCCAGCAATGAGCAGTTCTTC
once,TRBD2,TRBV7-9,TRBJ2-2,CASSLGGLAHTGELFF,TGTGCCAGCAGCTTAGGGGGACTAGCTCACACCGGGGAGCTGTTTTTT
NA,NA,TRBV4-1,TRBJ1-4,CASSQGGGFGEKLFF,TGCGCCAGCAGCCAGGGTGGAGGATTCGGTGAAAAACTGTTTTTT
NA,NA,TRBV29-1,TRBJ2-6,CSVRSGNSGANVLTF,TGCAGCGTCCGATCGGGGAACTCTGGGGCCAACGTCCTGACTTTC
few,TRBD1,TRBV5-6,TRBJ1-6,CASSLGQGTSPLHF,TGTGCCAGCAGCTTGGGACAGGGTACTTCACCCCTCCACTTT
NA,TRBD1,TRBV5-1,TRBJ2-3,CASSLDRGPDTQYF,TGCGCCAGCAGCTTGGACAGGGGGCCAGATACGCAGTATTTT
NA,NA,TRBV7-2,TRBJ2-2,CASSSPSGSLNTGELFF,TGTGCCAGCAGCTCACCCTCGGGCAGCCTGAACACCGGGGAGCTGTTTTTT
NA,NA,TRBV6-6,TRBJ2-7,CASSYGAAGTAYEQYF,TGTGCCAGCAGTTACGGGGCGGCGGGAACAGCCTACGAGCAGTACTTC
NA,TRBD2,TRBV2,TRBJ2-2,CASSPGTSYTGELFF,TGTGCCAGCAGTCCCGGGACTAGCTACACCGGGGAGCTGTTTTTT
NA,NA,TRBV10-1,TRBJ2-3,CASSEGSTDTQYF,TGCGCCAGCAGTGAGGGAAGCACAGATACGCAGTATTTT
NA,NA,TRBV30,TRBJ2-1,CAYDRTPDEQFF,TGTGCCTACGATCGGACGCCGGATGAGCAGTTCTTC
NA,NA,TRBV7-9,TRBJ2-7,CASSLQGYEQYF,TGTGCCAGCAGCTTACAAGGGTACGAGCAGTACTTC
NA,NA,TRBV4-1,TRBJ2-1,CASSQEGGNSYNEQFF,TGCGCCAGCAGCCAAGAAGGCGGGAATAGTTACAATGAGCAGTTCTTC
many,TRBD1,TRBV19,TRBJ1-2,CASRDRGRGDGYTF,TGTGCCAGCCGGGACAGGGGGCGCGGGGATGGCTACACCTTC
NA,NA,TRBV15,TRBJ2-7,CATSKGYLPYEQYF,TGTGCCACCAGCAAGGGGTACCTACCCTACGAGCAGTACTTC
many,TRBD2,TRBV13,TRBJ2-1,CASSLGGRARNEQFF,TGTGCCAGCAGCTTAGGCGGGAGGGCCCGGAATGAGCAGTTCTTC
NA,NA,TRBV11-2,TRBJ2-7,CASSSPTGSSYEQYF,TGTGCCAGCAGCTCGCCCACAGGGAGCTCCTACGAGCAGTACTTC
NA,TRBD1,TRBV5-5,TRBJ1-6,CASSWGQINSPLHF,TGTGCCAGCAGCTGGGGACAGATTAATTCACCCCTCCACTTT
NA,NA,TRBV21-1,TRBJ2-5,CASSKGETQYF,TGTGCCAGCAGCAAAGGGGAGACCCAGTACTTC
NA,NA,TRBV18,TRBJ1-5,CASSQGSYQPQHF,TGTGCCAGCTCACAAGGGAGCTATCAGCCCCAGCATTTT
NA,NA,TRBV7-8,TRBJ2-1,CASSWYGGDGEQFF,TGTGCCAGCAGCTGGTACGGCGGGGATGGTGAGCAGTTCTTC
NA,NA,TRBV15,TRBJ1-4,CATSPGFGNEKLFF,TGTGCCACCAGCCCCGGTTTCGGTAATGAAAAACTGTTTTTT